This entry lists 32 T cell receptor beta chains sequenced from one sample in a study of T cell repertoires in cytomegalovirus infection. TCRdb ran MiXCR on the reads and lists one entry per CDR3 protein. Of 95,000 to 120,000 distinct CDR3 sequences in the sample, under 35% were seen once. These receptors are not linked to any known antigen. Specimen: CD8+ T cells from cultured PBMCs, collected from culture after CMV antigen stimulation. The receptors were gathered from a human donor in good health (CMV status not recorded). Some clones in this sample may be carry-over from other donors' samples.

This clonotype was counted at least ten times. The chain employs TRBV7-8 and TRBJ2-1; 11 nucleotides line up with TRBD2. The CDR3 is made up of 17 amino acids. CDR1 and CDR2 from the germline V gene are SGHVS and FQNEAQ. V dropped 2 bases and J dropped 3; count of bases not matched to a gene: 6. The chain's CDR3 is CASSLSTSGAYYNEQFF. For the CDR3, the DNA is TGTGCCAGCAGCTTATCGACTAGCGGGGCTTACTACAATGAGCAGTTCTTC.

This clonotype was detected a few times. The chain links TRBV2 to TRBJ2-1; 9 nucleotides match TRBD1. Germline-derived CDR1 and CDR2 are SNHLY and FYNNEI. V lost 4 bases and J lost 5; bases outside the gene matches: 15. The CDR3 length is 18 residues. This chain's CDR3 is CASSANIRDRVVDNEQFF. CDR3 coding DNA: TGTGCCAGCAGTGCCAACATCCGGGACAGGGTCGTCGACAATGAGCAGTTCTTC.

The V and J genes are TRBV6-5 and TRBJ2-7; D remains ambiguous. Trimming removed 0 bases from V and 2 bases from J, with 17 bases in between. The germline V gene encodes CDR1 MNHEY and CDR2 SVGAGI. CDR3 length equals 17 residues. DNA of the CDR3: TGTGCCAGCAGTTACTCGTCCGATGGGTTGGCCCCCTACGAGCAGTACTTC. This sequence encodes CASSYSSDGLAPYEQYF.

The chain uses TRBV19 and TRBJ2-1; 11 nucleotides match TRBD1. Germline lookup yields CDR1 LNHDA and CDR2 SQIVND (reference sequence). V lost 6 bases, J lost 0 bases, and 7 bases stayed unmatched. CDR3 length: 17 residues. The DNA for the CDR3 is TGTGCCAGTAGCCGGACAGGGGGCCGATCCTCCTACAATGAGCAGTTCTTC. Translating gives CASSRTGGRSSYNEQFF.

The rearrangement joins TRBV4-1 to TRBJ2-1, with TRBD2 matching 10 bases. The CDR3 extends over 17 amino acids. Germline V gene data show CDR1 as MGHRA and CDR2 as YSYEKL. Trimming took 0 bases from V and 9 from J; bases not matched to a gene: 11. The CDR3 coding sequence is TGCGCCAGCAGCCAAGATCCTATGGGACTAGCGAGGAGTGAGCAGTTCTTC. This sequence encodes CASSQDPMGLARSEQFF.

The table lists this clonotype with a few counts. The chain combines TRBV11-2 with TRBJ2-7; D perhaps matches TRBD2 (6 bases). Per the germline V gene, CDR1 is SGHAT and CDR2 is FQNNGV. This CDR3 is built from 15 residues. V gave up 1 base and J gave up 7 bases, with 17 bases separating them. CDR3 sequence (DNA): TGTGCCAGCAGCTTAGGCGGGGCCCCCGAACGGGAGCAGTACTTC. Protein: CASSLGGAPEREQYF.

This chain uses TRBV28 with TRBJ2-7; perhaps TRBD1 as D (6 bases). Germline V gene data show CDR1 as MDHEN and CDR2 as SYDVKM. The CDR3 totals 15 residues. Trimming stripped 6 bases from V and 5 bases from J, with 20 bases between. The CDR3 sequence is CASRTDRSTVNEQYF. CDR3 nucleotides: TGTGCCAGCAGGACTGACAGGTCGACCGTGAACGAGCAGTACTTC.

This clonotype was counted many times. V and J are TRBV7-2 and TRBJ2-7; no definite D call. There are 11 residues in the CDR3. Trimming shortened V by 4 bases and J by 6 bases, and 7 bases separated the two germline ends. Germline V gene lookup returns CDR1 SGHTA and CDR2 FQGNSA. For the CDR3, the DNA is TGTGCCAGCAGCTCTGGGGTCGAGCAGTACTTC. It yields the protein CASSSGVEQYF.

The CDR3 sequence is CASSQDRGLGTGELFF. The DNA of the CDR3 is TGCGCCAGCAGCCAAGACCGAGGGTTGGGGACCGGGGAGCTGTTTTTT. This chain links TRBV4-3 with TRBJ2-2; D is possibly TRBD2 (5 bases). The CDR3 is 16 residues long. Germline CDR1 LGHNA, CDR2 YSLEER. V shed 0 bases and J shed 5 bases, with 13 bases lying between them.

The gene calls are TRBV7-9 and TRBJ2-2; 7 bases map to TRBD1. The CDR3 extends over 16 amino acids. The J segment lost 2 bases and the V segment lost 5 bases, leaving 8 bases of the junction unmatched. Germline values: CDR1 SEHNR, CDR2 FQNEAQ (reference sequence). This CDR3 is CASSPRGQQNTGELFF. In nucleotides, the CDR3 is TGTGCCAGCAGCCCCAGGGGACAGCAAAACACCGGGGAGCTGTTTTTT.

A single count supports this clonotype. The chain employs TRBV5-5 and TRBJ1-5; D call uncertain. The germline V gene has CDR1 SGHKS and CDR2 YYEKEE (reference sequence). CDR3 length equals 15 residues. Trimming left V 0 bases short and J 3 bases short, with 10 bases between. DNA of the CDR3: TGTGCCAGCAGCTTGGCCGGCGGTTACAATCAGCCCCAGCATTTT. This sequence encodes CASSLAGGYNQPQHF.

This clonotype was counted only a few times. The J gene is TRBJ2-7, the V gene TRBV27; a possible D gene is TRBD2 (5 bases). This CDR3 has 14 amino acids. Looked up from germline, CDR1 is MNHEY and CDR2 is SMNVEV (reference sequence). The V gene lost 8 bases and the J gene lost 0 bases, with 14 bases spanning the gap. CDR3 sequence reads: CASGLSGSSYEQYF. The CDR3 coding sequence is TGTGCCAGCGGTCTTTCGGGGAGCTCCTACGAGCAGTACTTC.

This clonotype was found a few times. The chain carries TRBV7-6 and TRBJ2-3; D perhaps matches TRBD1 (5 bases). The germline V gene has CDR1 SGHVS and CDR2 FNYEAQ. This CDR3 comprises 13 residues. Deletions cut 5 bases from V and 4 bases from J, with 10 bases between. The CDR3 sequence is CASSTQVADTQYF. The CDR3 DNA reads TGTGCCAGCAGCACACAGGTTGCAGATACGCAGTATTTT.

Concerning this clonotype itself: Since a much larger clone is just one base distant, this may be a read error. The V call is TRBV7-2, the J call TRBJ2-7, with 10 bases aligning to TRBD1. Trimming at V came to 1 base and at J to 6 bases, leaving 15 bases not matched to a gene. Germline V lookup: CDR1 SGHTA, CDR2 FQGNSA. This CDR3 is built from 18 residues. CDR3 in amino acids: CASSLVPGGRQGAGEQYF. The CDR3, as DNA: TGTGCCAGCAGCTTAGTGCCCGGGGGGAGACAGGGGGCAGGCGAGCAGTACTTC.

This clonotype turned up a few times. CDR3 in DNA: TGTGCCAGCGCGACGGGTAACTATGGCTACACCTTC. It is translated as CASATGNYGYTF. This chain connects TRBV27 to TRBJ1-2; D unresolved. CDR3 size: 12 residues. V lost 8 bases, J lost 1 base, and 8 bases lay in between. The V gene's germline CDR1 is MNHEY and CDR2 SMNVEV (reference sequence).

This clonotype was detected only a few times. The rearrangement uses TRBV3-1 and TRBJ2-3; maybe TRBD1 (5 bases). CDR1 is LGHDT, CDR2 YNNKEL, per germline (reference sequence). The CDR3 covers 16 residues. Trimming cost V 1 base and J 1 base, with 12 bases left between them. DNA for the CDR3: TGTGCCAGCAGCCAAGCAGGGTTTTTTGGCACAGATACGCAGTATTTT. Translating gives CASSQAGFFGTDTQYF.

CDR3 sequence (DNA): TGTGCCAGCACCCACTCGGGACAGGGAAACTATGGCTACACCTTC. Translation gives CASTHSGQGNYGYTF. The chain couples TRBV6-8 to TRBJ1-2; 9 bases are shared with TRBD1. This CDR3 is 15 amino acids long. Trimming removed 7 bases from V and 2 bases from J; junction bases left unmatched: 8. CDR1 is MNHGY, CDR2 SAAAGT, per germline.

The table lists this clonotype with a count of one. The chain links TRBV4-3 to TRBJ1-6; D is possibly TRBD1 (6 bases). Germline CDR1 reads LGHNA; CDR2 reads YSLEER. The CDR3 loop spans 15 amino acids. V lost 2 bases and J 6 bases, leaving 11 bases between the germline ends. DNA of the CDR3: TGCGCCAGCAGCCAATGGACAGACGGTAATTCACCCCTCCACTTT. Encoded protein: CASSQWTDGNSPLHF.

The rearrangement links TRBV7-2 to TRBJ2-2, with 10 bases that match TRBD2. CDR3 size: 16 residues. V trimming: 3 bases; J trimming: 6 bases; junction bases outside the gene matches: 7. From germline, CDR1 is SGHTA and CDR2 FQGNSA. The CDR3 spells CASSFLSGGQSGELFF. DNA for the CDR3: TGTGCCAGCAGCTTCCTTAGCGGGGGGCAGTCCGGGGAGCTGTTTTTT.

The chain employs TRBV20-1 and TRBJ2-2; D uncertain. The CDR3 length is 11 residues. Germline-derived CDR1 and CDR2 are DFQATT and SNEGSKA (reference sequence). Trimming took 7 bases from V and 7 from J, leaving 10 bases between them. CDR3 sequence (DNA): TGCAGTGTCTCCGGTGGCGGGGAGCTGTTTTTT. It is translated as CSVSGGGELFF.

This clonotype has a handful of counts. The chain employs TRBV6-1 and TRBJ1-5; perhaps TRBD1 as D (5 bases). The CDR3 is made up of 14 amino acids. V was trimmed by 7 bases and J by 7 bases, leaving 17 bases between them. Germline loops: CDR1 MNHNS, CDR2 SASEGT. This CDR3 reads CASTIWEGNQPQHF. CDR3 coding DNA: TGTGCCAGCACCATATGGGAGGGGAACCAGCCCCAGCATTTT.

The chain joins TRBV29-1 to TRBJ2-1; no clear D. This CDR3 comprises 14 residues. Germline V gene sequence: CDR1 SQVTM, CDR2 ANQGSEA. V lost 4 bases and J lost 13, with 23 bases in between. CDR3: CSVVWQAANREQFF. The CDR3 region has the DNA TGCAGCGTTGTGTGGCAAGCCGCAAACCGAGAACAGTTCTTC.

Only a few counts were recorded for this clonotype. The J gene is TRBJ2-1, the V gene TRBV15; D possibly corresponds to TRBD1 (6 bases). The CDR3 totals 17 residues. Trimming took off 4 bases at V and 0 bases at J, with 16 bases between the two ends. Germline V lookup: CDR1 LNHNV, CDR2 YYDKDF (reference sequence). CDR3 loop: CATSNHSWGHSYNEQFF. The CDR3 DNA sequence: TGTGCCACCAGCAACCACTCTTGGGGACACTCCTACAATGAGCAGTTCTTC.

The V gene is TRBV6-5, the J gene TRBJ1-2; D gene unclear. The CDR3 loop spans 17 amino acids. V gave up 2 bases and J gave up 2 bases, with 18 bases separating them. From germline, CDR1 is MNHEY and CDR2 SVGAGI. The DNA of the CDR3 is TGTGCCAGCAGTTACGAGCAGACGATGCACCCCAACTATGGCTACACCTTC. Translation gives CASSYEQTMHPNYGYTF.

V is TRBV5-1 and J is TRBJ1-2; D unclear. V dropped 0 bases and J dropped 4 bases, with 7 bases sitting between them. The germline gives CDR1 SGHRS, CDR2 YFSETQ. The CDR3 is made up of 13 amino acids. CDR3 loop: CASSLVAGYGYTF. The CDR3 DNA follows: TGCGCCAGCAGCTTGGTTGCTGGCTATGGCTACACCTTC. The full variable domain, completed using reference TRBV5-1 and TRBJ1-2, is KAGVTQTPRYLIKTRGQQVTLSCSPISGHRSVSWYQQTPGQGLQFLFEYFSETQRNKGNFPGRFSGRQFSNSRSEMNVSTLELGDSALYLCASSLVAGYGYTFGSGTRLTVV.

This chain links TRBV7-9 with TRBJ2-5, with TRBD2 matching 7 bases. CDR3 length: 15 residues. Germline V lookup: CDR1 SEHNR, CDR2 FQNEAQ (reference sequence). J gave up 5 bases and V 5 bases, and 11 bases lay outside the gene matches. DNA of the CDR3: TGTGCCAGCAGCCGAAGCGGGACCGTGGGGGAGACCCAGTACTTC. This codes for CASSRSGTVGETQYF.

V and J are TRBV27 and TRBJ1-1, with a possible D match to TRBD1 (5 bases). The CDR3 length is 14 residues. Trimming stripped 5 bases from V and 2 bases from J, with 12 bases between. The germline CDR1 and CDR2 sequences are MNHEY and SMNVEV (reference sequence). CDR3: CASSPGHTNTEAFF. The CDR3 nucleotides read TGTGCCAGCAGTCCTGGACACACAAACACTGAAGCTTTCTTT.

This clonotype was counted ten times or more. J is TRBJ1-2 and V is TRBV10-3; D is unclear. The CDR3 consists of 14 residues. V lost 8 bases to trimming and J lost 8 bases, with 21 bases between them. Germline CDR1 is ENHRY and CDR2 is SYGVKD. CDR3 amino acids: CAIYTSEEPFGYTF. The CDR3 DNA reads TGTGCCATCTACACAAGTGAGGAGCCTTTCGGCTACACCTTC.

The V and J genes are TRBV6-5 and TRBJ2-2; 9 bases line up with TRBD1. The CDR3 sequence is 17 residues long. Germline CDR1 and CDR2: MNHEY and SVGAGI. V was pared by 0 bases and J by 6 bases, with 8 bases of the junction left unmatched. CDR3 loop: CASSYSQTGGNPGELFF. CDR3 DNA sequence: TGTGCCAGCAGTTACTCTCAGACAGGGGGGAATCCCGGGGAGCTGTTTTTT.

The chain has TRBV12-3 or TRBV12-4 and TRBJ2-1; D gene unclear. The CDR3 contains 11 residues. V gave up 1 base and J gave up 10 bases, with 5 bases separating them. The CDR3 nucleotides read TGTGCCAGCAGTTTAGGTAGCGAGCAGTTCTTC. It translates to CASSLGSEQFF.

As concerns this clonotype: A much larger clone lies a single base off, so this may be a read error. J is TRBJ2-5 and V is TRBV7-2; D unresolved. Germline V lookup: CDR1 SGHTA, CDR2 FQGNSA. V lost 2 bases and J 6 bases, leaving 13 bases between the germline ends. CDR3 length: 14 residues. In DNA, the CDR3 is TGTGCCAGCAGCTTAAACCTACCGACGCAGACCCAGTACTTC. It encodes CASSLNLPTQTQYF.

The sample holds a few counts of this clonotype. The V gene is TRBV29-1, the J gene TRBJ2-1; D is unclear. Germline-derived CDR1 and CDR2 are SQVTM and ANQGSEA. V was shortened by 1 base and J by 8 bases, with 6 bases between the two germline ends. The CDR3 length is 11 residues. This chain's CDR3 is CSVEANYEQFF. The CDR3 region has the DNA TGCAGCGTTGAAGCCAACTATGAGCAGTTCTTC.